The 18 T cell receptor beta chains presented below share a single source sample, sequenced in a study of regulatory T cells in long-lasting Graves disease. Time point: newly diagnosed GD, antithyroid drugs for less than 3 months. Making the TCR library involved RNA that had been extracted from PBMCs. Both iRepertoire HTBI primers and Arm-PCR of CDR3 regions were used to build the TCR beta libraries. TCRdb fed the multiplex PCR reads into MiXCR, producing one record per CDR3 protein. Seen here are some 460,000 distinct CDR3 sequences, under 20% observed once, and the top ten hold over 9%. In addition, the sample was reused for a study of T cells in Graves' hyperthyroidism and ophthalmopathy.

The sample in question was peripheral blood mononuclear cells (PBMCs), obtained at new diagnosis, from a patient treated with antithyroid drugs. The receptors stem from a man in his forties with Graves disease.

J is TRBJ2-4 and V is TRBV27; 8 bases align to TRBD1. In germline, CDR1 is MNHEY, CDR2 SMNVEV (reference sequence). V dropped 2 bases and J dropped 9; count of bases not matched to a gene: 18. CDR3 size: 18 residues. In nucleotides, the CDR3 is TGTGCCAGCAGTTTAAGGCCCTCCTCTTCCAGGGGGCGCGCCATTCAGTACTTC. Its protein is CASSLRPSSSRGRAIQYF.

Ten or more counts support this clonotype. The rearrangement links TRBV24-1 to TRBJ2-3; 12 bases match TRBD2. Germline loops: CDR1 KGHDR, CDR2 SFDVKD. Unmatched junction bases numbered 20, after V lost 8 bases and J lost 6 bases. The length of the CDR3 is 19 residues. CDR3 sequence (DNA): TGTGCCACCATTGGACCGCGGACTAGCGGGAACGGGGCGTGGGATACGCAGTATTTT. Translating it yields CATIGPRTSGNGAWDTQYF.

V and J are TRBV29-1 and TRBJ2-7; 11 bases agree with TRBD2. This CDR3 spans 16 amino acids. J was trimmed by 0 bases and V by 7 bases; bases with no gene match: 11. The germline V gene encodes CDR1 SQVTM and CDR2 ANQGSEA. DNA of the CDR3: TGCAGCGCAAGCTCCCCTAGCGGGGGGCCCTCCTACGAGCAGTACTTC. Residues: CSASSPSGGPSYEQYF.

Only a few counts were recorded for this clonotype. The genes are TRBV4-1 and TRBJ2-1; tentatively, D is TRBD2 (5 bases). The CDR3 is 13 residues long. The V gene's germline CDR1 is MGHRA and CDR2 YSYEKL. Trimming shortened V by 6 bases and J by 2 bases, and 8 bases separated the two germline ends. CDR3 region: CASRLGTYNEQFF. As DNA, the CDR3 is TGCGCCAGCAGACTCGGGACCTACAATGAGCAGTTCTTC.

This clonotype showed up many times. The chain carries TRBV20-1 and TRBJ2-1; tentatively, D is TRBD2 (5 bases). The length of the CDR3 is 15 residues. Trimming cost V 5 bases and J 0 bases, with 14 bases left between them. Germline CDR1 reads DFQATT; CDR2 reads SNEGSKA (reference sequence). The CDR3 sequence: CSAPRGLGSYNEQFF. Written as DNA, the CDR3 is TGCAGTGCTCCTCGCGGACTGGGCTCCTACAATGAGCAGTTCTTC.

The chain combines TRBV30 with TRBJ2-7; a possible D gene is TRBD1 (5 bases). The germline CDR1 and CDR2 sequences are GTSNPN and SVGIG (reference sequence). V lost 5 bases and J lost 0, with 11 bases in between. The CDR3 covers 13 residues. The CDR3 DNA follows: TGTGCCTGGGGACCAGGGAACTCCTACGAGCAGTACTTC. This sequence encodes CAWGPGNSYEQYF.

The chain has TRBV7-2 and TRBJ1-1; the match to TRBD1 covers 9 bases. J gave up 7 bases and V 3 bases, and 3 bases lay outside the gene matches. The CDR3 consists of 13 residues. Germline V gene sequence: CDR1 SGHTA, CDR2 FQGNSA. The CDR3 protein is CASSFLGQGEAFF. The CDR3 DNA sequence: TGTGCCAGCAGCTTCCTGGGACAGGGTGAAGCTTTCTTT.

In its sample, this clonotype was seen many times. V gene TRBV20-1 combines with J gene TRBJ1-1; a weak D match, TRBD1 (5 bases). The CDR3 runs to 13 residues. In germline, CDR1 is DFQATT, CDR2 SNEGSKA (reference sequence). Trimming cost V 8 bases and J 0 bases, with 13 bases left between them. CDR3 loop: CSMVQGMNTEAFF. CDR3 coding DNA: TGCAGTATGGTCCAGGGCATGAACACTGAAGCTTTCTTT.

This clonotype was detected only a few times. The rearrangement uses TRBV25-1 and TRBJ1-1; D gene uncertain. Germline CDR1 MGHDK, CDR2 SYGVNS. There are 13 residues in the CDR3. V lost 3 bases, J lost 5 bases, and 10 bases lay in between. The CDR3 region is CASSEIGRTEAFF. For the CDR3, the DNA is TGTGCCAGCAGTGAGATTGGACGAACTGAAGCTTTCTTT.

This sequence joins TRBV20-1 and TRBJ2-1; the match to TRBD2 covers 8 bases. Germline V CDR1 and CDR2: DFQATT, SNEGSKA (reference sequence). V gave up 7 bases and J gave up 10 bases; unmatched junction bases: 15. This CDR3 region has 14 residues. This CDR3 reads CSVEVPAGVYEQFF. Written as DNA, the CDR3 is TGCAGTGTCGAGGTTCCAGCGGGAGTCTACGAGCAGTTCTTC.

Turning to this clonotype: One junction end disagrees with the germline gene, perhaps due to a read error. The chain uses TRBV20-1 and TRBJ1-1; a weak D match, TRBD1 (5 bases). The CDR3 is made up of 14 amino acids. Germline V gene data show CDR1 as DFQATT and CDR2 as SNEGSKA (reference sequence). CDR3 bases: TGCAGTGCGAGAGAGGAGGGGATGAACACTGAAGCTTTCTTT. It is translated as CSAREEGMNTEAFF.

This chain joins TRBV19 and TRBJ2-1; 7 bases line up with TRBD2. After removal of 7 bases from V and 0 bases from J, the junction contained 6 bases not matched to a gene. The length of the CDR3 is 15 residues. Germline V gives CDR1 LNHDA, CDR2 SQIVND (reference sequence). The CDR3: CASTKAGSSYNEQFF. The CDR3 nucleotides are TGTGCCAGTACTAAAGCGGGAAGCTCCTACAATGAGCAGTTCTTC.

The genes are TRBV6-1 and TRBJ1-4, with 11 bases identical to TRBD1. The germline CDR1 and CDR2 sequences are MNHNS and SASEGT. The CDR3 has 15 amino acids. J lost 7 bases, V lost 5 bases, and 6 bases had no gene match. The CDR3 loop is CASSQWTGGGEKLFF. The CDR3 DNA sequence: TGTGCCAGCAGTCAGTGGACAGGGGGCGGTGAAAAACTGTTTTTT.

As regards this clonotype: A much more abundant neighbour one base away suggests this may be a read error. This chain joins TRBV12-3 or TRBV12-4 and TRBJ1-4; 9 bases align to TRBD1. CDR3 length: 14 residues. CDR3 loop: CAGRTGQGKEKLFF. The CDR3 nucleotides read TGTGCCGGCAGGACCGGACAGGGGAAAGAAAAACTGTTTTTT.

V is TRBV10-3 and J is TRBJ2-5; 9 bases match TRBD2. Germline V gives CDR1 ENHRY, CDR2 SYGVKD. The CDR3 length is 14 residues. After removal of 4 bases from V and 8 bases from J, the junction contained 8 bases not matched to a gene. DNA of the CDR3: TGTGCCATCAGTGGACATAGCGGGGGCTCAACCCAGTACTTC. This sequence encodes CAISGHSGGSTQYF.

This clonotype was recorded at least ten times. V is TRBV28 and J is TRBJ2-1, with 7 nucleotides matching TRBD2. Germline V lookup: CDR1 MDHEN, CDR2 SYDVKM. V lost 4 bases to trimming and J lost 4 bases; unmatched junction nucleotides: 16. The CDR3 consists of 18 residues. CDR3 DNA: TGTGCCAGCAGTTCACTGCGGAGCGGGACCACAAATTACAATGAGCAGTTCTTC. Amino acid sequence: CASSSLRSGTTNYNEQFF.

V and J are TRBV20-1 and TRBJ2-1, with D unresolved. Per the germline V gene, CDR1 is DFQATT and CDR2 is SNEGSKA (reference sequence). Trimming took 5 bases from V and 5 from J, leaving 19 bases between them. This CDR3 has 15 residues. CDR3 amino acids: CSARWISERDNEQFF. The CDR3 DNA reads as TGCAGTGCTCGATGGATATCCGAAAGGGACAATGAGCAGTTCTTC.

This chain uses TRBV20-1 with TRBJ1-5; the match to TRBD1 covers 7 bases. Germline-derived CDR1 and CDR2 are DFQATT and SNEGSKA (reference sequence). Trimming took 0 bases from V and 4 from J; bases not matched to a gene: 9. CDR3 length: 16 residues. This CDR3 reads CSARDPLAGGNQPQHF. In DNA form, the CDR3 reads TGCAGTGCTAGAGATCCCCTGGCAGGGGGGAATCAGCCCCAGCATTTT.